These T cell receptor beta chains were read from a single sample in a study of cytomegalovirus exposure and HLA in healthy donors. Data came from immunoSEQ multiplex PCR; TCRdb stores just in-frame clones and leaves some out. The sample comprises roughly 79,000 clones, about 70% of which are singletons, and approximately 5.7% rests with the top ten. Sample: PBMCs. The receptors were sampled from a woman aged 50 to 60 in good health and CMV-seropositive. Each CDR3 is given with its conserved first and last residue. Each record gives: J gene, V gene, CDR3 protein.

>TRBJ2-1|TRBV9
CASTIGRGDYNEQFF
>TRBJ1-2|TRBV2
CASSETRDLGNTF
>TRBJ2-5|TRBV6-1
CASSVAETQGTQYF
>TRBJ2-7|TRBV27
CASSPHGGMAYEQYF
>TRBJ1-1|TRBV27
CASSFVQGFAEAFF
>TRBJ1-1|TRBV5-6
CASSFSWDRAGGTEAFF
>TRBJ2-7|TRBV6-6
CASSYGARGIYEQYF
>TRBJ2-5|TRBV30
CAWSVRTTWYQETQYF
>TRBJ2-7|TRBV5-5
CASSLEPTPYEQYF
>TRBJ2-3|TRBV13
CASSSIAGSTDTQYF
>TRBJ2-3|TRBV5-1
CASSSGRVLTDTQYF
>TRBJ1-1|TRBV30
CAWSGWDIAFF
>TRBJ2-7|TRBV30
CAWSGLAGVEQYF
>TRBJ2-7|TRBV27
CASSPLYEQYF
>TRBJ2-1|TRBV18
CASSGLTGGLTNEQFF
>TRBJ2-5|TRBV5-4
CASSEGLPLGETQYF
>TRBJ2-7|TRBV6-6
CASSQTYEQYF
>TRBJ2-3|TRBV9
CASSASSSTDTQYF
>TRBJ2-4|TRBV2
CASHPGLVAKNIQYF
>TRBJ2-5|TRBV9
CASSVVQGAETQYF
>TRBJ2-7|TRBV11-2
CASSLVGGTGFHEQYF
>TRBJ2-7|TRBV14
CASSFGQAQNEQYF
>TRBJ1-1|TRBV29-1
CSFSPTEAEAFF
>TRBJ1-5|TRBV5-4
CASSLDGRPQHF
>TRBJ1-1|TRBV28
CASSLWQVMNTEAFF
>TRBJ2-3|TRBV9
CASSVAPLAGSADTQYF
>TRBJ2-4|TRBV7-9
CASRFDGDIQYF
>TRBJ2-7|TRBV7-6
CASSSLDRAKQYF
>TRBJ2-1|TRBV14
CASSQDLGGGRNEQFF
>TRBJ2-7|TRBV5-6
CASSFGTGRFEQYF
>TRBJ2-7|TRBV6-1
CASTSETPSGTEQYF
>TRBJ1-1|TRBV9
CASSQGQITEAFF
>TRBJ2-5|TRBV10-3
CAIKATDQETQYF
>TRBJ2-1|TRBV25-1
CASRIAGGDNEQFF
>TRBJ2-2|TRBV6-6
CASSYFRGLSTGELFF
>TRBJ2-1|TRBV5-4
CASSLSSGHNEQFF
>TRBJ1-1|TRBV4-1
CASSQDKGRGGADTEAFF
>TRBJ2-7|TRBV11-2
CASSLMASYEQYF
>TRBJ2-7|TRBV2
CASRRDGSSYEQYF
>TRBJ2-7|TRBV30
CAWSVLGDYEQYF
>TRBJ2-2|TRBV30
CAWSRRAGELFF
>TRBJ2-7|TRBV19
CASSITGGTYEQYF